This TCR beta chain was recorded in a study of shared clonotypes between healthy human individuals. On the study more broadly: The cohort comprised a couple of women and a few men. Their ages spanned 18 to 49 years.

The data were produced by immunoSEQ multiplex PCR, yet TCRdb's version contains in-frame clones alone and is incomplete. The table shows about 380,000 clones, with about 97% occurring only once. Caucasian adults living in Nashville, Tennessee, provided all samples. The CDR3 totals 15 residues. The V gene's germline CDR1 is SGHRS and CDR2 YFSETQ. Trimming took 4 bases from V and 1 from J; bases not matched to a gene: 2. The sequenced sample was memory CD8+ T cells sorted from blood. Subset specified: CD45RO+ cells pooled with CCR7-negative TemRA cells. The chain employs TRBV5-1 and TRBJ2-5, with 12 nucleotides matching TRBD2. The clonotype was recovered from a man between 25 and 39 years old in good health. This chain's CDR3 is CASSQTSGSQETQYF. For the CDR3, the DNA is TGCGCCAGCAGCCAGACTAGCGGGAGCCAAGAGACCCAGTACTTC.